This T cell receptor beta chain was identified in a study of T-cell reconstitution after alpha-beta-depleted transplantation in children listed by TCRdb under 2016. Context from the whole study: Using TCR repertoire profiling, the study quantitatively followed how T-cell immune reconstitution unfolded in children after TCRalphabeta/CD19-depleted allogeneic hematopoietic cell transplantation.

The paper's findings and limits, for the study overall: Over subsequent months, a decline in hyperexpanded clone frequencies was noted, and after one year, T-cell counts and TCRbeta diversity were mostly ascribed to newly produced T cells. In some patients, high TCRbeta diversity at day 60 was attributed to recipient T cells and intrathymic progenitors that had survived conditioning. Apparently early alphabetaT-cell count recovery about two months after transplant reportedly relied on only several hundred rapidly expanded clones derived from non-depleted graft cells.

Libraries were made using PCR. The run used an Illumina HiSeq 2500. TCR library preparation used molecular barcoding, with unique molecular identifiers applied to normalize quantification of the TCRbeta repertoire. TCRdb applied fastp at Q25 and MiXCR to the public reads, then kept only in-frame beta chains. Identical CDR3 protein sequences are pooled into one entry, listed with their most common genes and DNA. In all, the sample holds 250,000 to 300,000 distinct CDR3 sequences, and 10% of those were seen once. Roughly 7.1% of the sample lies in the top ten. The germline V gene specifies MDHEN as CDR1 and SYDVKM as CDR2. Including cysteine and phenylalanine, the CDR3 has 17 amino acids. The retained sequence is limited to the CDR3, 51 bases, with the frame set at the first base. Trimming at the junction amounts to 2 bases on V and 3 bases on J, and the germline ends lie 16 bases apart. According to the study, the label for this sample's treatment or condition signals: allogeneic hematopoietic cell transplantation with graft depleted of TCRalphabeta T cells and CD19 B cells. The transplant recipients were children given TCRalphabeta/CD19-depleted allogeneic hematopoietic cell grafts.

This clonotype was counted only a few times. No antigen is known for it. The sample holds no much larger clone one base away, and base qualities are not on file. The sample consisted of PBMCs, taken before TCRalphabeta/CD19-depleted stem cell transplant. Recombination linked TRBV28 to TRBJ2-2; the D gene could be either TRBD1 or TRBD2, each agreeing at 7 bases. The TCR sequence derives from a boy in the first two years of life with acute myeloid leukemia, due to receive a stem cell transplant. The CDR3 has the sequence CASSLPLQGGDTGELFF. The sequence in DNA is TGTGCCAGCAGTTTACCTCTTCAGGGGGGGGACACCGGGGAGCTGTTTTTT.